What follows is one TCR beta chain and its context. Measured with immunoSEQ multiplex PCR; TCRdb has only the in-frame clones, and not every one. The table shows more than 20,000 clones, with 73% occurring only once. The entry originates in a study of T cells after posttransplantation cyclophosphamide. This clonotype originated in a woman aged 55-70 years in good health, CMV-negative, and a related stem cell transplant donor. The sequencing sample was made of memory CD4+ T cells sorted from PBMCs.

CDR3 loop: CAISEVAGVGTDTQYF. In DNA, the CDR3 is TGTGCCATCAGTGAGGTAGCGGGAGTGGGCACAGATACGCAGTATTTT. This chain links TRBV10-3 with TRBJ2-3; 9 nucleotides align to TRBD2. This CDR3 has 16 amino acids. Trimming at V came to 2 bases and at J to 1 base, leaving 4 bases not matched to a gene. Looked up from germline, CDR1 is ENHRY and CDR2 is SYGVKD.